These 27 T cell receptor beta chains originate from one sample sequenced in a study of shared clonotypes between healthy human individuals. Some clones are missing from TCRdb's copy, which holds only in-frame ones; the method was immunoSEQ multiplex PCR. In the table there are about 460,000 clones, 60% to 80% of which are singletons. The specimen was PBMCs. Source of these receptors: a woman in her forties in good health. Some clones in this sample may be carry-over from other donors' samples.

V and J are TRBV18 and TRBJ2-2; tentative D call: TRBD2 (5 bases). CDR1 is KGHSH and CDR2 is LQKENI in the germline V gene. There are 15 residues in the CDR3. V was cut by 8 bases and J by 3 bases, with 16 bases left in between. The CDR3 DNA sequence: TGTGCCAGCGCGACGAGAGGGTTGGACACCGGGGAGCTGTTTTTT. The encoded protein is CASATRGLDTGELFF.

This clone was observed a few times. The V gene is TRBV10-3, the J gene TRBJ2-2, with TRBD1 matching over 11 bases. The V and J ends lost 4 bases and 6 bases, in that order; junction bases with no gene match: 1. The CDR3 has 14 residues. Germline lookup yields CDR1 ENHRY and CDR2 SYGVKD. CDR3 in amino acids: CAISGDRGAGELFF. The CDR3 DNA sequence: TGTGCCATCAGTGGGGACAGGGGGGCCGGGGAGCTGTTTTTT.

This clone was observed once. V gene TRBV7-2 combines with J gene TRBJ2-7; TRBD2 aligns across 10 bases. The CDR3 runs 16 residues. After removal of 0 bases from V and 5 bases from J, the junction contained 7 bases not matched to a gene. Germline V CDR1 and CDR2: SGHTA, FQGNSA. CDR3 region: CASSLAGTSVPHEQYF. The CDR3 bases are TGTGCCAGCAGCTTAGCAGGGACTAGCGTCCCCCACGAGCAGTACTTC. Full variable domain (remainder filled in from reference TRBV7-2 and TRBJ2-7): GAGVSQSPSNKVTEKGKDVELRCDPISGHTALYWYRQSLGQGLEFLIYFQGNSAPDKSGLPSDRFSAERTGGSVSTLTIQRTQQEDSAVYLCASSLAGTSVPHEQYFGPGTRLTVT.

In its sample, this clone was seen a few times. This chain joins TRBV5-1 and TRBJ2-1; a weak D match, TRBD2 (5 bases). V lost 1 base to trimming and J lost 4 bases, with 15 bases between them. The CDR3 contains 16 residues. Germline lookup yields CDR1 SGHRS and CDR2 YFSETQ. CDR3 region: CASSLRGSWEYNEQFF. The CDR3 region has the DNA TGCGCCAGCAGCTTGCGAGGGTCCTGGGAGTACAATGAGCAGTTCTTC.

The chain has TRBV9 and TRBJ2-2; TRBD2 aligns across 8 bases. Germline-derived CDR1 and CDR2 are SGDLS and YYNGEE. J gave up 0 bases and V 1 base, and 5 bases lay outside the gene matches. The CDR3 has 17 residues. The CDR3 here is CASSVIAGGSNTGELFF. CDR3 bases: TGTGCCAGCAGCGTAATCGCGGGAGGTTCGAACACCGGGGAGCTGTTTTTT.

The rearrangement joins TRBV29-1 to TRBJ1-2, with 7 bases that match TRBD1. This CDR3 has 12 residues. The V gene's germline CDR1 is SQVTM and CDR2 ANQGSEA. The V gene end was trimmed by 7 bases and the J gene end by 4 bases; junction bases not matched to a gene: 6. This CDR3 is CSAGDSFYGYTF. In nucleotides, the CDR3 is TGCAGCGCGGGGGACAGCTTCTATGGCTACACCTTC. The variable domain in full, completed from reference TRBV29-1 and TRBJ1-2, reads SAVISQKPSRDICQRGTSLTIQCQVDSQVTMMFWYRQQPGQSLTLIATANQGSEATYESGFVIDKFPISRPNLTFSTLTVSNMSPEDSSIYLCSAGDSFYGYTFGSGTRLTVV.

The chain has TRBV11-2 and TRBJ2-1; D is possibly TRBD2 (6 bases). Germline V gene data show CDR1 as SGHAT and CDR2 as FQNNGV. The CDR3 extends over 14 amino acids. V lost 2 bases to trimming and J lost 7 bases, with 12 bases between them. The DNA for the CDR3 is TGTGCCAGCAGCTTAAGGTGGGAGGAGAATGAGCAGTTCTTC. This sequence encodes CASSLRWEENEQFF.

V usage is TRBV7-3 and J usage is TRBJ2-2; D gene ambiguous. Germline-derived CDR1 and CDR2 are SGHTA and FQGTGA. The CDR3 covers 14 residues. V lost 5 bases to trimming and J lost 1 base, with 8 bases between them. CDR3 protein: CASSQNRNTGELFF. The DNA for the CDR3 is TGTGCCAGCAGCCAAAACAGGAACACCGGGGAGCTGTTTTTT.

The CDR3 spells CASSPSGGAYGYTF. The CDR3 DNA sequence: TGTGCCAGCAGCCCCTCGGGAGGTGCCTATGGCTACACCTTC. V and J are TRBV5-4 and TRBJ1-2, with D unresolved. Deletions cut 4 bases from V and 4 bases from J, with 14 bases between. The CDR3 sequence is 14 residues long. Germline CDR1 reads SGHNT; CDR2 reads YYREEE (reference sequence).

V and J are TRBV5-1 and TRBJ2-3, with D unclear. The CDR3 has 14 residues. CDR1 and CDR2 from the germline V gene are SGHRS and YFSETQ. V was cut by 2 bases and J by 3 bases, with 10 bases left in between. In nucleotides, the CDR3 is TGCGCCAGCAGCTTCGCCGCCCCAACAGATACGCAGTATTTT. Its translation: CASSFAAPTDTQYF. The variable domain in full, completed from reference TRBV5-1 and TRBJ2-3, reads KAGVTQTPRYLIKTRGQQVTLSCSPISGHRSVSWYQQTPGQGLQFLFEYFSETQRNKGNFPGRFSGRQFSNSRSEMNVSTLELGDSALYLCASSFAAPTDTQYFGPGTRLTVL.

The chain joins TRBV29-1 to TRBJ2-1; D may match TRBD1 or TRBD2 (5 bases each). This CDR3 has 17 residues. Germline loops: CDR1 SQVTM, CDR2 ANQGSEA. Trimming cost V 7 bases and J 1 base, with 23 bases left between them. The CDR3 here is CSGGRASGFASYNEQFF. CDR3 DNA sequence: TGCAGCGGGGGGAGAGCATCGGGATTCGCTTCCTACAATGAGCAGTTCTTC.

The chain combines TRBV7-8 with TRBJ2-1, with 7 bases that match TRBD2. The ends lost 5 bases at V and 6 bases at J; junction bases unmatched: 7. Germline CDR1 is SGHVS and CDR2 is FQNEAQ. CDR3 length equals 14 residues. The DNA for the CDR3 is TGTGCCAGCAGCCCACTAGCGTTGATCAATGAGCAGTTCTTC. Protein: CASSPLALINEQFF.

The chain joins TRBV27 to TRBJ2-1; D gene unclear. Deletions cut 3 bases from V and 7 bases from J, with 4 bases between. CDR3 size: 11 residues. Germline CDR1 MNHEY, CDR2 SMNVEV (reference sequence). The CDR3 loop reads CASSLGNEQFF. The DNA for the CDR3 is TGTGCCAGCAGTTTGGGGAATGAGCAGTTCTTC.

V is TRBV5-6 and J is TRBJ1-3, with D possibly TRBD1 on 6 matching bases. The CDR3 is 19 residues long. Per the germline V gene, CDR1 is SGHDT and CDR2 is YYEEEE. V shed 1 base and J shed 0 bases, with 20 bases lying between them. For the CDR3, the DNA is TGTGCCAGCAGCTTGTCCGGGCCTGGGGGCACCTACTCTGGAAACACCATATATTTT. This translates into CASSLSGPGGTYSGNTIYF. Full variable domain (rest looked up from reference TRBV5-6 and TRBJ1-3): DAGVTQSPTHLIKTRGQQVTLRCSPKSGHDTVSWYQQALGQGPQFIFQYYEEEERQRGNFPDRFSGHQFPNYSSELNVNALLLGDSALYLCASSLSGPGGTYSGNTIYFGEGSWLTVV.

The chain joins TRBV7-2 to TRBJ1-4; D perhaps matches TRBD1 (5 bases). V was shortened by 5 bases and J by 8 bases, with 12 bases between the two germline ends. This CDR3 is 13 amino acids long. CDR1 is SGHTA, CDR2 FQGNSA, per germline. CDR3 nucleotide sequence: TGTGCCAGCAGCCCCTCGCGGGGGGAAAAACTGTTTTTT. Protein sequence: CASSPSRGEKLFF.

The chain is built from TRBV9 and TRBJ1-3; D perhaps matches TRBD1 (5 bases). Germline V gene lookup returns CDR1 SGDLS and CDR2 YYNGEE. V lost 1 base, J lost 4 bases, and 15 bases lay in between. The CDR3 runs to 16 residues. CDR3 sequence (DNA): TGTGCCAGCAGCGTATCCCCCGGGGGTCGGGGAAACACCATATATTTT. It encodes CASSVSPGGRGNTIYF. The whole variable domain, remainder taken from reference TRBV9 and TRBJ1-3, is DSGVTQTPKHLITATGQRVTLRCSPRSGDLSVYWYQQSLDQGLQFLIQYYNGEERAKGNILERFSAQQFPDLHSELNLSSLELGDSALYFCASSVSPGGRGNTIYFGEGSWLTVV.

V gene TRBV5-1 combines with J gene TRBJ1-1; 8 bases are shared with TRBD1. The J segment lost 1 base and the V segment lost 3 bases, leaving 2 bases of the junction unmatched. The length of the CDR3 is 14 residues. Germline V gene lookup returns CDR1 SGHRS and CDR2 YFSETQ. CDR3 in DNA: TGCGCCAGCAGCTGGACAGGGTCGAACACTGAAGCTTTCTTT. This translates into CASSWTGSNTEAFF.

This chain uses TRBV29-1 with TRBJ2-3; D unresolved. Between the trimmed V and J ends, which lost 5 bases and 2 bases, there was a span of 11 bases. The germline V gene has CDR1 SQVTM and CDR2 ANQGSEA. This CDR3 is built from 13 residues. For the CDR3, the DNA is TGCAGCGTTTTTTCAGGTATCACAGATACGCAGTATTTT. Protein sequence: CSVFSGITDTQYF.

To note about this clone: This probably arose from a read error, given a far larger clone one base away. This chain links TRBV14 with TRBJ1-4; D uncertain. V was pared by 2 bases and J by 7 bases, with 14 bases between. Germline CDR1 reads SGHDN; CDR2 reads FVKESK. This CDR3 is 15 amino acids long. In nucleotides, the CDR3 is TGTGCCAGCAGCCAATGGCGGGGAGGAAGTGAAAAACTGTTTTTT. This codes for CASSQWRGGSEKLFF.

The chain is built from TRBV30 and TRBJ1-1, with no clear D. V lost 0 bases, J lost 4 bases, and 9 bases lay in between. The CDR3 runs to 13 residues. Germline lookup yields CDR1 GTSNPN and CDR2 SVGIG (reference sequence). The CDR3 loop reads CAWSVDGITEAFF. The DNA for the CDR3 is TGTGCCTGGAGTGTTGATGGAATCACTGAAGCTTTCTTT.

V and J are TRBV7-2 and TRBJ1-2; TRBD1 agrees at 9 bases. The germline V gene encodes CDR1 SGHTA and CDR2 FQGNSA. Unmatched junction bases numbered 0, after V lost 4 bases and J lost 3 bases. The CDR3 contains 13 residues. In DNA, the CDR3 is TGTGCCAGCAGCTGGGACAGGGACTATGGCTACACCTTC. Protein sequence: CASSWDRDYGYTF. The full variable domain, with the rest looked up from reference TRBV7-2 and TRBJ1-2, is GAGVSQSPSNKVTEKGKDVELRCDPISGHTALYWYRQSLGQGLEFLIYFQGNSAPDKSGLPSDRFSAERTGGSVSTLTIQRTQQEDSAVYLCASSWDRDYGYTFGSGTRLTVV.

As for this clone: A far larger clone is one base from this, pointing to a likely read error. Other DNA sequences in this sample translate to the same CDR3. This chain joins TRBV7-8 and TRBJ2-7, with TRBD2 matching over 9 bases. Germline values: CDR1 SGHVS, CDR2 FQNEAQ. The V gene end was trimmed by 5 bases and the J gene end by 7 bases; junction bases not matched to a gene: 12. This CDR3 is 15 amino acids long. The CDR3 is CASSPRTSDLGEQYF. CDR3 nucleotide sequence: TGTGCCAGCAGCCCTCGGACTAGCGACCTAGGTGAGCAGTACTTC.

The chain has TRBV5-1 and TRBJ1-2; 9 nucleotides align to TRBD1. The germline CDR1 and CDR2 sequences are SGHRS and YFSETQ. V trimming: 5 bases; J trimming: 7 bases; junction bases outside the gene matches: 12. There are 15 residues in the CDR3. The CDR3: CASRLETGGSSGYTF. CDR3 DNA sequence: TGCGCCAGCAGGCTCGAGACAGGGGGTTCTTCTGGCTACACCTTC.

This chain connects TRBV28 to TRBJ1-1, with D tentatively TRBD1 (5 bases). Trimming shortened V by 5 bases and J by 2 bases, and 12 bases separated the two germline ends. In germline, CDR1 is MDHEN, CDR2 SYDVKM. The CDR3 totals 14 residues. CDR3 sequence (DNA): TGTGCCAGCAGTCTATCCCGGGACAACACTGAAGCTTTCTTT. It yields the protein CASSLSRDNTEAFF.

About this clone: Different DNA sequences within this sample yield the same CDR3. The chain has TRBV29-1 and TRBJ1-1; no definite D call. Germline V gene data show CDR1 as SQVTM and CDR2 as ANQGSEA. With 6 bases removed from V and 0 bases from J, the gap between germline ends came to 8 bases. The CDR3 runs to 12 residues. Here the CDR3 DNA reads TGCAGCGTCGGACGCATGAACACTGAAGCTTTCTTT. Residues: CSVGRMNTEAFF.

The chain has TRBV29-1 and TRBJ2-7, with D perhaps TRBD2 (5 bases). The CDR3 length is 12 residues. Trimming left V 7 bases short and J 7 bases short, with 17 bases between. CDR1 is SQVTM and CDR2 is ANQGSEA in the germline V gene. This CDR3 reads CSGRLGEREQYF. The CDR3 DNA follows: TGCAGCGGACGGCTCGGGGAGAGGGAGCAGTACTTC.

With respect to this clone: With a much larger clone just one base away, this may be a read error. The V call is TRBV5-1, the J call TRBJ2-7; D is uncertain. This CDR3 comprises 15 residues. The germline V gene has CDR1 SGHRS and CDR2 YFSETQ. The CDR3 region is CASSAYSASSYEQHF. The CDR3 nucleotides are TGCGCCAGCAGCGCATACAGCGCGAGCTCCTACGAGCAGCACTTC.